Described below is a single TCR beta chain sequence and its context. Samples came from axillary lymph nodes draining the breast cancer. In germline, CDR1 is MDHEN, CDR2 SYDVKM. V dropped 7 bases and J dropped 1 base, with 19 bases sitting between them. This CDR3 is 16 amino acids long. TCRdb reprocessed the multiplex PCR reads with MiXCR, giving one entry per CDR3 protein. Found here are some 97,000 distinct CDR3 sequences, around 20% of them singletons; the top ten hold around 1.2%. This record belongs to a study of breast tumors, draining lymph nodes, adjacent tissues. The chain combines TRBV28 with TRBJ1-2; D possibly corresponds to TRBD1 (5 bases). The sequence was obtained from a female donor with breast cancer. Some clones in this sample may be carry-over from other donors' samples. Material for sequencing was axillary lymph node tissue. In nucleotides, the CDR3 is TGTGCCAGCACCACATGGGGGGGAAACGATAACTATGGCTACACCTTC. The encoded protein is CASTTWGGNDNYGYTF.